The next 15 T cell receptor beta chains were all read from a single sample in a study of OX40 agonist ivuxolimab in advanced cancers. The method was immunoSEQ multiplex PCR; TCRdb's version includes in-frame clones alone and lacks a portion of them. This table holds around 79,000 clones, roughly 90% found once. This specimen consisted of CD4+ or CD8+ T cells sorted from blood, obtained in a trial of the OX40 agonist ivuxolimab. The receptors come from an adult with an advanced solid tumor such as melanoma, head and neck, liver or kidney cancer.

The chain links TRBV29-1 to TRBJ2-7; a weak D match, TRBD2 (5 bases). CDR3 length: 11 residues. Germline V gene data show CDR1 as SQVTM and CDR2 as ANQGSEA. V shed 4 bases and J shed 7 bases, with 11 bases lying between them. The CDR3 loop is CSVVAGWEQYF. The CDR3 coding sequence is TGCAGCGTTGTGGCGGGTTGGGAGCAGTACTTC.

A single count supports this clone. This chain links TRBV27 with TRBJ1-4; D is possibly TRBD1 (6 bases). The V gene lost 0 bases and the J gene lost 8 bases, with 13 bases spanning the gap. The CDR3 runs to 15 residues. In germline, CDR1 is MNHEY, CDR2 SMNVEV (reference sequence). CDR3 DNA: TGTGCCAGCAGTTTATCGGGGGGCGAGGCGGAAAAACTGTTTTTT. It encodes CASSLSGGEAEKLFF.

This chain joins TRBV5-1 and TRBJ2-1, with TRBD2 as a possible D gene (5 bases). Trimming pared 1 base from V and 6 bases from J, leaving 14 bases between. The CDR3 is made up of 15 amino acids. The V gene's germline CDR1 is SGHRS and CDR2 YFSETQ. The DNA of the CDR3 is TGCGCCAGCAGCTTGTCGGCTAGCCCAGTCAATGAGCAGTTCTTC. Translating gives CASSLSASPVNEQFF. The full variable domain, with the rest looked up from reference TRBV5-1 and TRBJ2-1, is KAGVTQTPRYLIKTRGQQVTLSCSPISGHRSVSWYQQTPGQGLQFLFEYFSETQRNKGNFPGRFSGRQFSNSRSEMNVSTLELGDSALYLCASSLSASPVNEQFFGPGTRLTVL.

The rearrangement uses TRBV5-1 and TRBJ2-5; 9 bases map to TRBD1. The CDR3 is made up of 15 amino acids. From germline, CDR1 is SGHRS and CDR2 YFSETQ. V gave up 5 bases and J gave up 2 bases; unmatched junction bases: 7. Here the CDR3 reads CASRTGTGKQETQYF. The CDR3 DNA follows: TGCGCCAGCAGGACCGGGACAGGGAAACAAGAGACCCAGTACTTC.

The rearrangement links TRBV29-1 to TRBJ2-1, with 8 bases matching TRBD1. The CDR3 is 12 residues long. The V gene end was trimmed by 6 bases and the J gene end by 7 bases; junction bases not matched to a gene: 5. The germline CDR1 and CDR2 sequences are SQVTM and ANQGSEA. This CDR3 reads CSVWTGNNEQFF. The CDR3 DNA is TGCAGCGTGTGGACAGGGAATAATGAGCAGTTCTTC.

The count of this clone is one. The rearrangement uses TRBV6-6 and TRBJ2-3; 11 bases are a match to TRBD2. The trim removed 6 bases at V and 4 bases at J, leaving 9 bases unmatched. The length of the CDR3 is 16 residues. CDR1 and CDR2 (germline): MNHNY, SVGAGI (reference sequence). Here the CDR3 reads CASRKILAGGPDTQYF. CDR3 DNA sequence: TGTGCCAGCAGGAAGATCTTAGCGGGGGGGCCAGATACGCAGTATTTT.

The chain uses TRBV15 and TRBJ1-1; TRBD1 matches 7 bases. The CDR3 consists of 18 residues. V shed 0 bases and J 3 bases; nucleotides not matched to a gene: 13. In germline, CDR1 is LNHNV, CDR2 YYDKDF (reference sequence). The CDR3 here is CATSRDPGQQPRDTEAFF. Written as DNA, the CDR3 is TGTGCCACCAGCAGAGATCCGGGACAGCAACCCAGGGACACTGAAGCTTTCTTT. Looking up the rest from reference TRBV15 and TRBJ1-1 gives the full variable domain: DAMVIQNPRYQVTQFGKPVTLSCSQTLNHNVMYWYQQKSSQAPKLLFHYYDKDFNNEADTPDNFQSRRPNTSFCFLDIRSPGLGDTAMYLCATSRDPGQQPRDTEAFFGQGTRLTVV.

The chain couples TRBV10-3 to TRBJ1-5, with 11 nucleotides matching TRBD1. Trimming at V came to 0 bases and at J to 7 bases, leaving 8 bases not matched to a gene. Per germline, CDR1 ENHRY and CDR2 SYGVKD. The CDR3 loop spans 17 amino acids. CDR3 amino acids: CAISESWGQGVRQPQHF. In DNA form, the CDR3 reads TGTGCCATCAGTGAGTCTTGGGGACAGGGGGTCAGGCAGCCCCAGCATTTT.

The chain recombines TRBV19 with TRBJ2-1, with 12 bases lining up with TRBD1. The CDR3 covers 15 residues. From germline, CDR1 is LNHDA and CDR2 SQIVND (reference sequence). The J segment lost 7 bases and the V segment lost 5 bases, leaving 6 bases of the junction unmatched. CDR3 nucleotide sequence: TGTGCCAGTAGTGTCGGGACAGGGGGCGGGAATGAGCAGTTCTTC. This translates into CASSVGTGGGNEQFF.

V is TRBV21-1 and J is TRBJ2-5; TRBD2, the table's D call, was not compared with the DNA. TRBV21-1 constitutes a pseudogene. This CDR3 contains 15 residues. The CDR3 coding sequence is TGTGCCAGCAGCACCCAGACTAGCAAAGCGGAGACCCAGTACTTC. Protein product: CASSTQTSKAETQYF.

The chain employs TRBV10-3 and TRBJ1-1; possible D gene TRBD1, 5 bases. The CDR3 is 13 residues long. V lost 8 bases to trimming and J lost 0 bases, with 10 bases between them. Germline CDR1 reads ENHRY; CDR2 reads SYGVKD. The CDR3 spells CAIGGDMNTEAFF. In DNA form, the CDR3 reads TGTGCCATCGGGGGGGATATGAACACTGAAGCTTTCTTT.

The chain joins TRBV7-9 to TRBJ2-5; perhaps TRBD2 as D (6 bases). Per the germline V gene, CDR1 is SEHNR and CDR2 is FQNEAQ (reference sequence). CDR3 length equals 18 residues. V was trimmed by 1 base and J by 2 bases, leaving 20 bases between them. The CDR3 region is CASSLEVKAPRGQETQYF. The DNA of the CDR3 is TGTGCCAGCAGCTTAGAGGTGAAGGCTCCCCGGGGGCAAGAGACCCAGTACTTC.

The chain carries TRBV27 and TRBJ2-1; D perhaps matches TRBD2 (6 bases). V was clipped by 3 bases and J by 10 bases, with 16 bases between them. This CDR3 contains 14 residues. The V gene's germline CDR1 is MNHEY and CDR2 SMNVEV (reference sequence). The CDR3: CASSFSIWDFEQFF. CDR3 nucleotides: TGTGCCAGCAGTTTTTCGATTTGGGACTTCGAGCAGTTCTTC.

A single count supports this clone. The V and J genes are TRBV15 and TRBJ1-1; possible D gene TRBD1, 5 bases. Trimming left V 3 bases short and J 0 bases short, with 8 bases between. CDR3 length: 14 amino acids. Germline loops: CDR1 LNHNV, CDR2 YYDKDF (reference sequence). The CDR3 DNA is TGTGCCACCAGCAGTTCAGGGATGAACACTGAAGCTTTCTTT. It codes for CATSSSGMNTEAFF.

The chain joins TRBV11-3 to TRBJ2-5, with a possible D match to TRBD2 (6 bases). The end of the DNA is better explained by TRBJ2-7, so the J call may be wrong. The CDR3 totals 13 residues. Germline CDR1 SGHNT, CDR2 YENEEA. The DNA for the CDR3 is TGTGCCAGCAGCCAGTTCGGGGGAGGCGAGCAGTACTTC. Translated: CASSQFGGGEQYF.